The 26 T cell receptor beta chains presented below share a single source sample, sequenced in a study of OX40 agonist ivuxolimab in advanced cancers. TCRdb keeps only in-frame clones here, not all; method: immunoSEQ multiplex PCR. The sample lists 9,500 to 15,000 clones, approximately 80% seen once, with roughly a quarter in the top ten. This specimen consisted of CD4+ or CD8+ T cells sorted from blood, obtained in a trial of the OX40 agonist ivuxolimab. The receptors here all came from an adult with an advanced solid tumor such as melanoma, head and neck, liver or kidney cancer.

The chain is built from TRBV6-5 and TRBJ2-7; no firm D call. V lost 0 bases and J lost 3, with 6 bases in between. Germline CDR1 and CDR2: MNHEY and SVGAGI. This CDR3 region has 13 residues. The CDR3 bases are TGTGCCAGCAGTTACTCGATCAGCTACGAGCAGTACTTC. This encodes CASSYSISYEQYF.

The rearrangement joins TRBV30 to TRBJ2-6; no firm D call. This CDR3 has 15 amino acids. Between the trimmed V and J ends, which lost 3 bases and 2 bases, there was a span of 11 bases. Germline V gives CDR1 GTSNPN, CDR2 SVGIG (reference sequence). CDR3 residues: CAWRMVGAGANVLTF. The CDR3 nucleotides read TGTGCCTGGAGGATGGTAGGCGCTGGGGCCAACGTCCTGACTTTC.

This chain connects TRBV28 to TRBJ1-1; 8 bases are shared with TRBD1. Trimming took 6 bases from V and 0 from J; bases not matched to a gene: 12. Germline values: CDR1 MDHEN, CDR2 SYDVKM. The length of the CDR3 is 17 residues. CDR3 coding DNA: TGTGCCAGCAGCAGAGAATTTCGACAGGGGATGAACACTGAAGCTTTCTTT. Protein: CASSREFRQGMNTEAFF.

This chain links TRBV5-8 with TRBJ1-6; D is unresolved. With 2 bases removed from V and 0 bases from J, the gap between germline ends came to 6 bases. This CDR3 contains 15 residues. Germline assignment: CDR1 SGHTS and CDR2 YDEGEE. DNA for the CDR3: TGTGCCAGCAGCTTCCAGAGCTCCTATAATTCACCCCTCCACTTT. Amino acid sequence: CASSFQSSYNSPLHF.

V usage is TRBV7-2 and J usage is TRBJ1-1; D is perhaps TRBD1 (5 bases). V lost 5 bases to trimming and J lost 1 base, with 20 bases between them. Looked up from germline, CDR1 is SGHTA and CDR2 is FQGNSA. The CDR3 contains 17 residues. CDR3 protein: CASSLPFRALRNTEAFF. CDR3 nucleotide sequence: TGTGCCAGCAGCCTCCCCTTCAGGGCTCTAAGGAACACTGAAGCTTTCTTT.

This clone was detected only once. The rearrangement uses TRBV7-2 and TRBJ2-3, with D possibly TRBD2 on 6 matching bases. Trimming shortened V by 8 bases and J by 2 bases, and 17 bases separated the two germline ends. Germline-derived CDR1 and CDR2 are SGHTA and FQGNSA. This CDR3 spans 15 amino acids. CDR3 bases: TGTGCCAGCGCGACAAGAGCGGGCCCCACAGATACGCAGTATTTT. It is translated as CASATRAGPTDTQYF.

This chain's CDR3 is CASSGTAGHSGYTF. As DNA, the CDR3 is TGTGCCAGCAGTGGGACAGCGGGACATAGTGGCTACACCTTC. The rearrangement uses TRBV2 and TRBJ1-2, with D maybe TRBD1 (6 bases). Germline values: CDR1 SNHLY, CDR2 FYNNEI. V shed 4 bases and J shed 7 bases, with 16 bases lying between them. The CDR3 is made up of 14 amino acids. The full variable domain, completed using reference TRBV2 and TRBJ1-2, is EPEVTQTPSHQVTQMGQEVILRCVPISNHLYFYWYRQILGQKVEFLVSFYNNEISEKSEIFDDQFSVERPDGSNFTLKIRSTKLEDSAMYFCASSGTAGHSGYTFGSGTRLTVV.

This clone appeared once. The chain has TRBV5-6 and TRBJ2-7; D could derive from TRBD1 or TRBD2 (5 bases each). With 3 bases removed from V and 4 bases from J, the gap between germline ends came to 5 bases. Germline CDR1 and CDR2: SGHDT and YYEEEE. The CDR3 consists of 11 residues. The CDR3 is CASSWGYEQYF. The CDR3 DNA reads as TGTGCCAGCAGCTGGGGGTACGAGCAGTACTTC. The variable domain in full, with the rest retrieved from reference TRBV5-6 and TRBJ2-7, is DAGVTQSPTHLIKTRGQQVTLRCSPKSGHDTVSWYQQALGQGPQFIFQYYEEEERQRGNFPDRFSGHQFPNYSSELNVNALLLGDSALYLCASSWGYEQYFGPGTRLTVT.

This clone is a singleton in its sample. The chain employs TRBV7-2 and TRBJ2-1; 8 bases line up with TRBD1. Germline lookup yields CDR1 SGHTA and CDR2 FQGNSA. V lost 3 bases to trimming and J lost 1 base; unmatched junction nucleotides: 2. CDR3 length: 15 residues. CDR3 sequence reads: CASSLWDRSYNEQFF. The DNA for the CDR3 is TGTGCCAGCAGCTTGTGGGACAGGTCCTACAATGAGCAGTTCTTC. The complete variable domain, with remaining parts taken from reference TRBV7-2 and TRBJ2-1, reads GAGVSQSPSNKVTEKGKDVELRCDPISGHTALYWYRQSLGQGLEFLIYFQGNSAPDKSGLPSDRFSAERTGGSVSTLTIQRTQQEDSAVYLCASSLWDRSYNEQFFGPGTRLTVL.

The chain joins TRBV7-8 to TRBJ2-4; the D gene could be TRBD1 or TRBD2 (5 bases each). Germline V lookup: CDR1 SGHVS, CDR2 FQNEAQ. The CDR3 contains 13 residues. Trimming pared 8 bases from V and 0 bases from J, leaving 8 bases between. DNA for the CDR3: TGTGCCAGCGTGGGGGAAGCCAAAAACATTCAGTACTTC. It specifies CASVGEAKNIQYF. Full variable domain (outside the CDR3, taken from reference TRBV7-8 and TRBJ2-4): GAGVSQSPRYKVAKRGQDVALRCDPISGHVSLFWYQQALGQGPEFLTYFQNEAQLDKSGLPSDRFFAERPEGSVSTLKIQRTQQEDSAVYLCASVGEAKNIQYFGAGTRLSVL.

The CDR3 loop is CASSSSGTEGGNTIYF. The CDR3 region has the DNA TGTGCCAGCAGCTCTTCCGGGACTGAGGGAGGAAACACCATATATTTT. The V and J genes are TRBV9 and TRBJ1-3; maybe TRBD1 (5 bases). CDR3 length equals 16 residues. The germline V and J ends were trimmed by 4 bases and 4 bases, with 18 bases remaining between them. Germline lookup yields CDR1 SGDLS and CDR2 YYNGEE.

The CDR3 is CASGGGFHYPNQPQHF. CDR3 in DNA: TGTGCCAGCGGGGGGGGTTTTCACTACCCCAATCAGCCCCAGCATTTT. J is TRBJ1-5 and V is TRBV28, with a tentative D call TRBD1 (5 bases). The CDR3 is made up of 16 amino acids. Trimming took off 8 bases at V and 3 bases at J, with 20 bases between the two ends. Germline V lookup: CDR1 MDHEN, CDR2 SYDVKM.

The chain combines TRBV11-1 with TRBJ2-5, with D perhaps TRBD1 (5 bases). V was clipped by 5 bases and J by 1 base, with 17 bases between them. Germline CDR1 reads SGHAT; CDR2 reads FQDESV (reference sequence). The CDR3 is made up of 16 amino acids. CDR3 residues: CASSPNVGLLQETQYF. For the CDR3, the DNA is TGTGCCAGCAGCCCAAACGTGGGGCTTCTCCAAGAGACCCAGTACTTC.

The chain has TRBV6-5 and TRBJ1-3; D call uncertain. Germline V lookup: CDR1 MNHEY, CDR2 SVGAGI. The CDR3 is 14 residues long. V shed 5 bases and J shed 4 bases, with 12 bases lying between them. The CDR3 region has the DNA TGTGCCAGCAGTCCCGTCGGGTTAGGAAACACCATATATTTT. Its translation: CASSPVGLGNTIYF.

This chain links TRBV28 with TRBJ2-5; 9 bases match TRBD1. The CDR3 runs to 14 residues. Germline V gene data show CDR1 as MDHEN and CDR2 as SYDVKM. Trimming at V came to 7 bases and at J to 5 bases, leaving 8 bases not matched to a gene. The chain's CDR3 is CASKVQGAGETQYF. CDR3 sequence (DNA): TGTGCCAGCAAGGTACAGGGGGCGGGGGAGACCCAGTACTTC.

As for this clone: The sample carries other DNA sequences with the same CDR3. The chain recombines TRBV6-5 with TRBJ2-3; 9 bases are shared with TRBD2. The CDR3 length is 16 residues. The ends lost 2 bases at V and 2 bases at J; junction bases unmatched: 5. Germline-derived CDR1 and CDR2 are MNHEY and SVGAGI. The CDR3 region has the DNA TGTGCCAGCAGTTACCAGGCGGGAGGGGCCACAGATACGCAGTATTTT. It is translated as CASSYQAGGATDTQYF.

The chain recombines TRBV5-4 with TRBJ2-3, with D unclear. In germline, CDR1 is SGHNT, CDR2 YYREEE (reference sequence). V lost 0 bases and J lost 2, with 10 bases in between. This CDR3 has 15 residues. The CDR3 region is CASSLGDRNTDTQYF. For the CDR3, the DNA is TGTGCCAGCAGCTTGGGCGACCGGAACACAGATACGCAGTATTTT.

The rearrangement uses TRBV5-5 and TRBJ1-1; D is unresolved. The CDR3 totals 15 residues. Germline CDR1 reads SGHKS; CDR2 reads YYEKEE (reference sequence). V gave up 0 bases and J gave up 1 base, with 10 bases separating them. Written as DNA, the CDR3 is TGTGCCAGCAGCTTGGACACGGGGAGGAACACTGAAGCTTTCTTT. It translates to CASSLDTGRNTEAFF.

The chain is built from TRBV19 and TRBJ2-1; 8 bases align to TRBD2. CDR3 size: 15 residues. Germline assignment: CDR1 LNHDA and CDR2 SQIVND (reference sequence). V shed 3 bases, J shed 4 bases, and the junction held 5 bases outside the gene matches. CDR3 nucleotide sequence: TGTGCCAGTAGTATGGCTAGCGGGCAATACAATGAGCAGTTCTTC. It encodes CASSMASGQYNEQFF.

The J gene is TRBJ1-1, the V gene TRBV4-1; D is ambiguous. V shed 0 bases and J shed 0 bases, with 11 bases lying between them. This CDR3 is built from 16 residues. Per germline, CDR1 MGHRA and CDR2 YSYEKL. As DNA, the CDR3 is TGCGCCAGCAGCCAAGAGAGTGGATTTTTGAACACTGAAGCTTTCTTT. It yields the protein CASSQESGFLNTEAFF.

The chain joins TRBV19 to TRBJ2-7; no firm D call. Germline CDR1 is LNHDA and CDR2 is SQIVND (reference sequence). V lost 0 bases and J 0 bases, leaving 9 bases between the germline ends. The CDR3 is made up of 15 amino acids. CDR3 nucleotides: TGTGCCAGTAGTATAGAAGCTCTAAGCTCCTACGAGCAGTACTTC. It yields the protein CASSIEALSSYEQYF.

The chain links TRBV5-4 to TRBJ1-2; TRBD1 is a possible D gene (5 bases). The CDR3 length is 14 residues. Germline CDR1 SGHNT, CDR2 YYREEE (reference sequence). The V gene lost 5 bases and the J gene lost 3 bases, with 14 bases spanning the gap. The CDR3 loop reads CASRGTQEDYGYTF. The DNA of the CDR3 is TGTGCCAGCAGAGGGACCCAGGAGGACTATGGCTACACCTTC.

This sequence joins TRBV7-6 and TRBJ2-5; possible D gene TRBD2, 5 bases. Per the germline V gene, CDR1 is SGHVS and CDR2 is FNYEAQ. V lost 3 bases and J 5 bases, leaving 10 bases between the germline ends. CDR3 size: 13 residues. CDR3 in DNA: TGTGCCAGCAGCTTTTCGGCGGGTGAGACCCAGTACTTC. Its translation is CASSFSAGETQYF.

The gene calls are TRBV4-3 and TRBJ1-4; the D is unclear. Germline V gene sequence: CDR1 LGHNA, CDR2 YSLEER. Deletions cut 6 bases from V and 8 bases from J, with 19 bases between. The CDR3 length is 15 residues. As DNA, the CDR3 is TGCGCCAGCAGTCACGACCGGGGTGGCGCGGAAAAACTGTTTTTT. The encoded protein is CASSHDRGGAEKLFF.

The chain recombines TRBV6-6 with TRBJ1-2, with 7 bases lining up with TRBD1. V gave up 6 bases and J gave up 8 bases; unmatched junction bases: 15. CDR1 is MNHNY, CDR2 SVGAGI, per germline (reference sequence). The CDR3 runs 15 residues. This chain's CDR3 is CASSLLLGTEEGYTF. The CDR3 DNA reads TGTGCCAGCAGCCTTTTGCTAGGGACAGAGGAGGGCTACACCTTC.

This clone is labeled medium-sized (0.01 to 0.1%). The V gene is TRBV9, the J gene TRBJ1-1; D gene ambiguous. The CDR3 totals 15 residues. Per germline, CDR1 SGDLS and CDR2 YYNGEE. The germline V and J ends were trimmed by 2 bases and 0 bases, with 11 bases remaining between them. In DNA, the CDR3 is TGTGCCAGCAGCGTGGTGGTACAGATGAACACTGAAGCTTTCTTT. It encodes CASSVVVQMNTEAFF.